This T cell receptor (beta chain) was observed in a study of cytomegalovirus exposure and HLA in healthy donors. The PCR made use of 60 Vbeta and 13 Jbeta primers. The table came from immunoSEQ multiplex PCR; TCRdb's copy has only in-frame clones and leaves some out. Of fewer than 200,000 clones listed, around 80% are singletons. Germline CDR1 reads KGHSH; CDR2 reads LQKENI. The CDR3 totals 12 residues. V was trimmed by 4 bases and J by 4 bases, leaving 7 bases between them. The specimen sequenced was PBMCs. The V gene is TRBV18, the J gene TRBJ1-1; no clear D gene. The source of this sequence is a female donor in good health and CMV-seronegative. This chain's CDR3 is CASSLEGTEAFF. CDR3 sequence (DNA): TGTGCCAGCTCACTGGAGGGCACTGAAGCTTTCTTT. The full variable domain, in which reference TRBV18 and TRBJ1-1 provide the parts outside the CDR3, is NAGVMQNPRHLVRRRGQEARLRCSPMKGHSHVYWYRQLPEEGLKFMVYLQKENIIDESGMPKERFSAEFPKEGPSILRIQQVVRGDSAAYFCASSLEGTEAFFGQGTRLTVV.